Following are 7 T cell receptor beta chains from one sample sequenced in a study of T cells expressing NK-cell markers. TCRdb re-called the 5' RACE reads; every CDR3 protein appears as one record, without DNA. This repertoire includes about 150,000 distinct CDR3 sequences. Material: blood T cells: a sorted CD56 or NKG2C T cell subset, CD4+ or CD8+ T cells, or bulk PBMC T cells (not recorded which). The receptors here all came from a woman aged 45 to 65 in good health.

This sequence joins TRBV7-9 and TRBJ2-7; TCRdb's assignment of TRBD1 cannot be checked, as there is no DNA. Germline-derived CDR1 and CDR2 are SEHNR and FQNEAQ (reference sequence). The length of the CDR3 is 12 residues. CDR3 loop: CAEKQGAGEQYF.

This chain links TRBV5-4 with TRBJ2-1; the TCRdb D gene call, TRBD2, has no DNA to confirm it. CDR1 is SGHNT and CDR2 is YYREEE in the germline V gene (reference sequence). There are 15 residues in the CDR3. The CDR3 protein is CASSFLRDSPNEQFF.

V and J are TRBV7-9 and TRBJ2-7; the TCRdb call, TRBD2, lacks DNA for checking. Per the germline V gene, CDR1 is SEHNR and CDR2 is FQNEAQ (reference sequence). The CDR3 length is 13 residues. The CDR3 loop is CASSPRLGYEQYF. Using reference TRBV7-9 and TRBJ2-7 for the parts outside the CDR3, the full variable domain is DTGVSQNPRHKITKRGQNVTFRCDPISEHNRLYWYRQTLGQGPEFLTYFQNEAQLEKSRLLSDRFSAERPKGSFSTLEIQRTEQGDSAMYLCASSPRLGYEQYFGPGTRLTVT.

The CDR3 is CASSPLGAEQYF. V gene TRBV5-4 combines with J gene TRBJ2-7; as DNA is missing, the TRBD1 call by TCRdb cannot be tested. Germline V gene sequence: CDR1 SGHNT, CDR2 YYREEE (reference sequence). The length of the CDR3 is 12 residues.

The chain recombines TRBV11-3 with TRBJ2-5. From germline, CDR1 is SGHNT and CDR2 YENEEA. CDR3 length: 13 residues. The CDR3 loop reads CASSLGIRETQYF.

This chain connects TRBV6-2 or TRBV6-3 to TRBJ2-1. Germline loops: CDR1 MNHEY, CDR2 SVGEGT. CDR3 length: 15 residues. Here the CDR3 reads CASSRLSSSYNEQFF.

The chain combines TRBV7-8 with TRBJ2-7. CDR3 length: 13 residues. Germline V lookup: CDR1 SGHVS, CDR2 FQNEAQ. The CDR3 is CASSLATRYEQYF.